This TCR beta chain appears in the sequencing data of a study of blood T cell repertoires in COVID-19. Whole-study context: Sites across the United States, Italy and Spain contributed samples from acute and convalescent COVID-19. Sample material is recorded as cDNA or gDNA derived from T cells, B-cell-depleted T cells, or PBMCs.

How the authors handled the data: How many nucleated cells were present was estimated from reference gene primer amplification. TCRdb's table, derived via immunoSEQ multiplex PCR, lists solely in-frame clones and lacks some. V and J calls plus clone size are reproduced from that table; the DNA served to infer D and trimming. The data contain around 200,000 clones, around nine tenths of them singletons. What was sequenced was peripheral blood. The receptor's source is a man younger than 30 with active or convalescent COVID-19.

In DNA form, the CDR3 reads TGTGCCAGCAGCCCGATGGGGGGGAATCAGCCCCAGCATTTT. Its translation: CASSPMGGNQPQHF. The chain links TRBV7-8 to TRBJ1-5; D may be TRBD1 (5 bases). Deletions cut 5 bases from V and 4 bases from J, with 12 bases between. The CDR3 is 14 amino acids. Germline CDR1 SGHVS, CDR2 FQNEAQ.